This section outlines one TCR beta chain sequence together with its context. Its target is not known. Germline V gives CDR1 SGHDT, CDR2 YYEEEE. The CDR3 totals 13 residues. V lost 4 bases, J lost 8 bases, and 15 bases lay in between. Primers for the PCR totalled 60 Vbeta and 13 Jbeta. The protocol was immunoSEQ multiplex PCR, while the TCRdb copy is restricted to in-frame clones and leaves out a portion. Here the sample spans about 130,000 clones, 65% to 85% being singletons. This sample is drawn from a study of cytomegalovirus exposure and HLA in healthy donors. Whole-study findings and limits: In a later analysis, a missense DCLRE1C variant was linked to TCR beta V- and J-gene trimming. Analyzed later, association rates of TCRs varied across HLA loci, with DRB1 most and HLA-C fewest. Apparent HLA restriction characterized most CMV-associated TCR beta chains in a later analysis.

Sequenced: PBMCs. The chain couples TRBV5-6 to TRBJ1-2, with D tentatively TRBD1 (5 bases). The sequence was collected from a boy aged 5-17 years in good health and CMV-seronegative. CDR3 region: CASSGGWIAGYTF. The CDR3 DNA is TGTGCCAGCAGCGGGGGGTGGATAGCCGGCTACACCTTC.